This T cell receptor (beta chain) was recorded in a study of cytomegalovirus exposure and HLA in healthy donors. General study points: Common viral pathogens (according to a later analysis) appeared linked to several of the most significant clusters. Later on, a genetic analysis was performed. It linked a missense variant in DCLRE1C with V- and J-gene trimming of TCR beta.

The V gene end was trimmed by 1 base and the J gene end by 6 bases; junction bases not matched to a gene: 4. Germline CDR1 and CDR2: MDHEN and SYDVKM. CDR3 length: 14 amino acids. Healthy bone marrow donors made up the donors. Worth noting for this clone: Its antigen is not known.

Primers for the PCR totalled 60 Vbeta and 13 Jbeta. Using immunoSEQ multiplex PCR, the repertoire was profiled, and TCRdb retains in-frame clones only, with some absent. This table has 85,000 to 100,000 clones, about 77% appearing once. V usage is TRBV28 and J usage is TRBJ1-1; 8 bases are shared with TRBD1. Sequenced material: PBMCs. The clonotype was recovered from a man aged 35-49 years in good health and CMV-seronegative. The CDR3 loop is CASSLSGGEAEAFF. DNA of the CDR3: TGTGCCAGCAGTTTATCAGGGGGCGAGGCTGAAGCTTTCTTT.